This TCR beta chain originates from a study of blood T cell repertoires in COVID-19. For the study at large: Sample material is recorded as cDNA or gDNA derived from T cells, B-cell-depleted T cells, or PBMCs.

In this sample, this clone turned up a few times. Followed over time, Seattle patients had been enrolled while infection was active. Data came from immunoSEQ multiplex PCR; TCRdb stores just in-frame clones and leaves some out. The data show under 250,000 clones, with roughly 91% seen just once and about 0.79% held by the top ten. Trimming removed 6 bases from V and 5 bases from J; junction bases left unmatched: 11. The CDR3 length is 15 residues. Germline V gives CDR1 MNHEY, CDR2 SMNVEV (reference sequence). The chain employs TRBV27 and TRBJ2-7; 9 bases are a match to TRBD1. This receptor was taken from a man in his thirties or forties with COVID-19, enrolled during active disease. Input material: peripheral blood. CDR3 sequence reads: CASSPGTGSNNEQYF. The CDR3 bases are TGTGCCAGCAGCCCAGGGACAGGGAGTAACAACGAGCAGTACTTC.